These T cell receptor beta chains were read from a single sample in a study of control samples from healthy donors and cancer patients. TCRdb's copy holds only in-frame clones and misses some; the assay was immunoSEQ multiplex PCR. The data contain approximately 83,000 clones, 90% to 95% of them singletons. Sequencing used blood. The receptors here all came from a woman in her 30s in good health. Both conserved end residues are part of each CDR3. The D gene is left open where the match is weak.

CDR3: CASSLVGEAKNIQYF; D: -; V: TRBV7-9
CDR3: CASSYSLRYSNQPQHF; D: -; V: TRBV28
CDR3: CASSLGTGVQPQHF; D: TRBD1; V: TRBV4-1
CDR3: CASSKTGPTYNEQFF; D: TRBD1; V: TRBV7-9
CDR3: CASSGLAGGPVNEQFF; D: TRBD2; V: TRBV9
CDR3: CASSLGGTDTQYF; D: -; V: TRBV5-1
CDR3: CASSLGTGAYNEQFF; D: -; V: TRBV5-1
CDR3: CASSLSTGGHPLIEQYF; D: TRBD1; V: TRBV27
CDR3: CASSTRDRILNGYTF; D: TRBD1; V: TRBV6-5
CDR3: CASSIQGATNEKLFF; D: TRBD1; V: TRBV19
CDR3: CASSDTGGTTEAFF; D: TRBD1; V: TRBV25-1
CDR3: CASSYSIRDTEAFF; D: -; V: TRBV6-5
CDR3: CATSDRRGGLFF; D: -; V: TRBV24-1
CDR3: CASRITGTNSYEQYF; D: TRBD2; V: TRBV28
CDR3: CASSMTGGDYGYTF; D: TRBD1; V: TRBV27
CDR3: CASSPKDNRANYGYTF; D: -; V: TRBV7-9
CDR3: CASSLSRETQYF; D: -; V: TRBV7-8
CDR3: CASIFPGGGSTDTQYF; D: TRBD2; V: TRBV6-7
CDR3: CSAEDGSYGYTF; D: -; V: TRBV29-1
CDR3: CASSPWTSGRGSYNEQFF; D: TRBD2; V: TRBV7-2
CDR3: CASGRDHDFNEQFF; D: -; V: TRBV5-1
CDR3: CASGNRGHGYTF; D: TRBD1; V: TRBV4-1
CDR3: CASSLIQSSNYGYTF; D: -; V: TRBV7-9
CDR3: CATRTDFTDTQYF; D: -; V: TRBV2
CDR3: CASSTLDGNYGYTF; D: -; V: TRBV5-4
CDR3: CASEENPEAFF; D: -; V: TRBV2
CDR3: CASSWGLQTQGMGEAFF; D: -; V: TRBV28
CDR3: CSARSGTYNEQFF; D: -; V: TRBV29-1
CDR3: CASSPGTGNNEQFF; D: -; V: TRBV7-3
CDR3: CASRRTSGSLDEQFF; D: TRBD2; V: TRBV6-5
CDR3: CASSSYTGVETQYF; D: TRBD1; V: TRBV28
CDR3: CASRSQGGQPQHF; D: -; V: TRBV6-5
CDR3: CASSYSITYGYTF; D: -; V: TRBV6-5
CDR3: CSVGVADTGELFF; D: -; V: TRBV29-1
CDR3: CASSEGHYNEQFF; D: -; V: TRBV6-1
CDR3: CASSPGTTNTGELFF; D: TRBD2; V: TRBV6-5
CDR3: CASSPRLAGGLYNEQFF; D: TRBD2; V: TRBV18
CDR3: CASSLLDQPQHF; D: -; V: TRBV28
CDR3: CASSLWGGGNTIYF; D: -; V: TRBV5-1
CDR3: CASSQDGPQLFF; D: -; V: TRBV3-1/TRBV3-2
CDR3: CASSQGQGSGNTIYF; D: TRBD1; V: TRBV18
CDR3: CAWDRSRGAEAFF; D: -; V: TRBV30
CDR3: CTSSQHFSYNEQFF; D: -; V: TRBV1
CDR3: CASSLAGNYGYTF; D: -; V: TRBV5-4
CDR3: CASSGRDRGTEAFF; D: TRBD1; V: TRBV5-1
CDR3: CASNDRNPITNEQFF; D: -; V: TRBV5-1
CDR3: CASSPASSGNTIYF; D: -; V: TRBV18
CDR3: CAISRGTGTEKLFF; D: TRBD1; V: TRBV10-3
CDR3: CASREFKVDNEQFF; D: -; V: TRBV28
CDR3: CSVVGGRASNEQFF; D: TRBD2; V: TRBV29-1
CDR3: CASSPRTGNYGYTF; D: TRBD1; V: TRBV19
CDR3: CASSERSGREQYF; D: -; V: TRBV6-1
CDR3: CASSLGRLAGGRHSYEQYF; D: TRBD2; V: TRBV5-1
CDR3: CATSDLGTQYF; D: -; V: TRBV24-1
CDR3: CASSMNRGETQYF; D: TRBD1; V: TRBV19
CDR3: CASSPWTGKKDTEAFF; D: TRBD1; V: TRBV5-1
CDR3: CATSRDFGETEAFF; D: -; V: TRBV15
CDR3: CASSLRQGQSNSPLHF; D: TRBD1; V: TRBV7-8
CDR3: CASSTFSYEQYF; D: -; V: TRBV28